The present entry profiles one TCR beta chain with its context. Antigen specificity is unknown. Using MiXCR, TCRdb reanalyzed the PCR reads. Of about 15,000 clones listed, 32% are singletons. The sample originates from a study of metastatic and nonmetastatic thyroid tumors. Study-level background: Peripheral blood and tumor or nodule samples from malignant and benign thyroid patients were compared.

All patients reached thyroid surgery having received no treatment beforehand. V was clipped by 5 bases and J by 6 bases; unmatched bases: 4. Germline V gene sequence: CDR1 MDHEN, CDR2 SYDVKM. The CDR3 consists of 14 residues. Regarding the study as a whole: The reported finding was significantly higher TCR beta diversity in malignant thyroid tumors relative to benign nodules, in blood and tumor.

Sequenced sample: tumor tissue. The V call is TRBV28, the J call TRBJ2-2; TRBD2 agrees at 9 bases. This sequence was found in a female donor with papillary thyroid cancer or a benign thyroid nodule (not recorded which). Some clones in this sample may be carry-over from other donors' samples. The DNA of the CDR3 is TGTGCCAGCAGTCGGACTAGCGCGGCCGGGGAGCTGTTTTTT. Its protein product is CASSRTSAAGELFF.